Listed here is a single T cell receptor (beta chain). Primers for the PCR totalled 60 Vbeta and 13 Jbeta. Method: immunoSEQ multiplex PCR; TCRdb's copy keeps in-frame clones and lacks some. The sample yields under 200,000 clones, more than 65% seen once. The germline V gene encodes CDR1 MNHEY and CDR2 SVGAGI. V gave up 7 bases and J gave up 0 bases, with 13 bases separating them. This CDR3 has 15 amino acids. This sample is drawn from a study of cytomegalovirus exposure and HLA in healthy donors. The V gene is TRBV6-5, the J gene TRBJ1-3, with D possibly matching TRBD1 (6 bases). This TCR derives from a man aged 30 to 45 in good health and CMV-seronegative. Material for sequencing was PBMCs. This CDR3 is CASKQPDSSGNTIYF. The CDR3 coding sequence is TGTGCCAGCAAGCAACCGGACAGCTCTGGAAACACCATATATTTT.